Detailed here is one TCR beta chain. Its matching antigen is unknown. This specimen belongs to a study of T cell repertoires in cytomegalovirus infection. Study background: From public TCR beta signatures came an indication of both CMV infection and matching HLA type.

Trimming left V 6 bases short and J 9 bases short, with 12 bases between. The CDR3 has 12 residues. Germline V lookup: CDR1 MNHNS, CDR2 SASEGT. TCRdb analysed the reads with MiXCR anew, one entry per CDR3 protein. The sample holds about half a million distinct CDR3 sequences, roughly a third seen once. The genes are TRBV6-1 and TRBJ2-1; D gene unclear. This TCR came from a human donor in good health (CMV status not recorded). Some clones in this sample may be carry-over from other donors' samples. The input for sequencing was cultured PBMCs, taken from culture after CMV antigen stimulation. CDR3 in DNA: TGTGCCAGCAGCCCCCGCATTGGTGAGCAGTTCTTC. Residues: CASSPRIGEQFF.